Each of the 20 T cell receptor beta chains below was sequenced from the same sample in a study of shared clonotypes between healthy human individuals. CD45RO-negative CD8 cells positively selected for CCR7 made up the naive population, which excluded terminally differentiated effector memory CD45RA+ cells. The repertoire was sequenced with immunoSEQ multiplex PCR; TCRdb's copy has only in-frame clones and lacks some. Among about 820,000 clones listed, 85% to 95% were seen once. The source material was naive CD8+ T cells sorted from blood. The receptor set was obtained from a young man in good health.

This clone was recorded many times. The chain is built from TRBV29-1 and TRBJ2-7; 9 bases match TRBD1. The trim removed 7 bases at V and 5 bases at J, leaving 6 bases unmatched. The germline V gene encodes CDR1 SQVTM and CDR2 ANQGSEA. The CDR3 extends over 12 amino acids. The CDR3 loop is CSARDREDEQYF. DNA of the CDR3: TGCAGCGCCCGGGACAGGGAGGACGAGCAGTACTTC.

This CDR3 reads CASSTPHEQYF. Here the CDR3 DNA reads TGTGCCAGCAGTACCCCCCACGAGCAGTACTTC. The gene calls are TRBV27 and TRBJ2-7; D gene unclear. Germline V gene lookup returns CDR1 MNHEY and CDR2 SMNVEV (reference sequence). The germline V and J ends were trimmed by 5 bases and 5 bases, with 7 bases remaining between them. CDR3 size: 11 residues.

The rearrangement joins TRBV27 to TRBJ1-1; D possibly corresponds to TRBD1 (5 bases). The V end lost 2 bases, the J end lost 7 bases, and 11 bases lay between the germline ends. The CDR3 has 13 amino acids. Germline lookup yields CDR1 MNHEY and CDR2 SMNVEV (reference sequence). CDR3 DNA: TGTGCCAGCAGTTTAGTCCCGGGGGGTGAAGCTTTCTTT. Protein: CASSLVPGGEAFF.

The count of this clone is one. V and J are TRBV4-3 and TRBJ2-2; unclear D gene. Trimming took 0 bases from V and 1 from J, leaving 6 bases between them. CDR3 size: 15 residues. The germline CDR1 and CDR2 sequences are LGHNA and YSLEER. The chain's CDR3 is CASSQEYRNTGELFF. The DNA of the CDR3 is TGCGCCAGCAGCCAAGAGTACAGGAACACCGGGGAGCTGTTTTTT.

The chain is built from TRBV27 and TRBJ2-6, with a possible D match to TRBD1 (6 bases). The CDR3 length is 18 residues. CDR1 and CDR2 (germline): MNHEY, SMNVEV (reference sequence). Trimming shortened V by 5 bases and J by 1 base, and 18 bases separated the two germline ends. The CDR3 DNA reads TGTGCCAGCAGTGTAATCTACCCACAGGGATCTGGGGCCAACGTCCTGACTTTC. The encoded protein is CASSVIYPQGSGANVLTF.

As regards this clone: The same CDR3 can be traced to other DNA sequences in this sample. The chain employs TRBV9 and TRBJ2-7; 7 bases fit TRBD2. The CDR3 extends over 14 amino acids. Germline V gene lookup returns CDR1 SGDLS and CDR2 YYNGEE. V shed 0 bases and J 2 bases; nucleotides not matched to a gene: 2. Written as DNA, the CDR3 is TGTGCCAGCAGCGTAGACGGGGGGACCTACGAGCAGTACTTC. Its protein is CASSVDGGTYEQYF.

The chain is built from TRBV5-4 and TRBJ1-5; D is undetermined. Trimming removed 4 bases at V and 1 base at J, with 12 bases between. This CDR3 has 15 amino acids. In germline, CDR1 is SGHNT, CDR2 YYREEE (reference sequence). CDR3 in amino acids: CASSVDGWSNQPQHF. Written as DNA, the CDR3 is TGTGCCAGCAGCGTGGATGGATGGAGCAATCAGCCCCAGCATTTT.

A word on this clone: The sample holds other DNA sequences that translate to the same CDR3. This chain connects TRBV7-9 to TRBJ2-7; possibly TRBD1 for D (5 bases). CDR1 is SEHNR, CDR2 FQNEAQ, per germline (reference sequence). V gave up 5 bases and J gave up 1 base, with 9 bases separating them. CDR3 size: 13 residues. CDR3: CASSPRESYEQYF. In DNA form, the CDR3 reads TGTGCCAGCAGCCCCAGGGAATCCTACGAGCAGTACTTC.

The chain employs TRBV11-2 and TRBJ1-1; no firm D call. V lost 1 base and J 3 bases, leaving 9 bases between the germline ends. This CDR3 comprises 14 residues. CDR1 is SGHAT, CDR2 FQNNGV, per germline. The CDR3 loop reads CASSLASGHTEAFF. The CDR3 nucleotides read TGTGCCAGCAGCTTAGCCTCCGGTCACACTGAAGCTTTCTTT.

The V and J genes are TRBV7-9 and TRBJ2-7; D gene ambiguous. V lost 5 bases and J 3 bases, leaving 14 bases between the germline ends. The length of the CDR3 is 14 residues. Germline V gives CDR1 SEHNR, CDR2 FQNEAQ (reference sequence). For the CDR3, the DNA is TGTGCCAGCAGCCTACGTCCCGGGCTCTACGAGCAGTACTTC. As protein: CASSLRPGLYEQYF.

The chain uses TRBV30 and TRBJ2-5, with 10 bases lining up with TRBD2. The CDR3 extends over 16 amino acids. The V and J ends lost 2 bases and 0 bases, in that order; junction bases with no gene match: 6. The germline V gene has CDR1 GTSNPN and CDR2 SVGIG (reference sequence). This chain's CDR3 is CAWSTRLAGHQETQYF. The CDR3 nucleotides are TGTGCCTGGAGTACGAGACTAGCGGGCCACCAAGAGACCCAGTACTTC.

The chain joins TRBV5-1 to TRBJ2-1; D remains unclear. The V end was cut by 0 bases, the J end by 5 bases, with 9 bases between. The germline CDR1 and CDR2 sequences are SGHRS and YFSETQ. The CDR3 runs to 14 residues. This chain's CDR3 is CASSLGAADNEQFF. As DNA, the CDR3 is TGCGCCAGCAGCTTGGGAGCCGCAGACAATGAGCAGTTCTTC.

The chain recombines TRBV27 with TRBJ1-1; D gene uncertain. Trimming took 6 bases from V and 0 from J, leaving 8 bases between them. Germline V gene sequence: CDR1 MNHEY, CDR2 SMNVEV (reference sequence). This CDR3 contains 13 residues. The CDR3 region has the DNA TGTGCCAGCAGCGGGCTGATGAACACTGAAGCTTTCTTT. Translation: CASSGLMNTEAFF.

The chain recombines TRBV7-9 with TRBJ1-2; the D gene is possibly TRBD1 (6 bases). Trimming pared 5 bases from V and 4 bases from J, leaving 17 bases between. The CDR3 has 15 residues. Germline V gene sequence: CDR1 SEHNR, CDR2 FQNEAQ (reference sequence). The CDR3, as DNA: TGTGCCAGCAGCCCCGCCGGGGGCGCAGTCTATGGCTACACCTTC. It translates to CASSPAGGAVYGYTF.

This chain joins TRBV7-8 and TRBJ1-1; perhaps TRBD1 as D (6 bases). Germline V gene sequence: CDR1 SGHVS, CDR2 FQNEAQ. V was shortened by 2 bases and J by 1 base, with 11 bases between the two germline ends. The CDR3 runs to 15 residues. CDR3 DNA: TGTGCCAGCAGCTTATTATGGGGGGCGAACACTGAAGCTTTCTTT. Translation gives CASSLLWGANTEAFF. Together with reference TRBV7-8 and TRBJ1-1, the CDR3 gives the full variable domain: GAGVSQSPRYKVAKRGQDVALRCDPISGHVSLFWYQQALGQGPEFLTYFQNEAQLDKSGLPSDRFFAERPEGSVSTLKIQRTQQEDSAVYLCASSLLWGANTEAFFGQGTRLTVV.

This clone was observed once. The CDR3 is CASSSWDRGPTDTQYF. CDR3 sequence (DNA): TGTGCCAGCAGTTCCTGGGACAGGGGGCCCACAGATACGCAGTATTTT. V gene TRBV27 combines with J gene TRBJ2-3; 12 bases agree with TRBD1. After removal of 4 bases from V and 2 bases from J, the junction contained 4 bases not matched to a gene. CDR3 length: 16 amino acids. The V gene's germline CDR1 is MNHEY and CDR2 SMNVEV (reference sequence).

The rearrangement links TRBV15 to TRBJ2-3, with D perhaps being TRBD1 or TRBD2 (6 bases each). Germline V lookup: CDR1 LNHNV, CDR2 YYDKDF (reference sequence). This CDR3 region has 15 residues. V was pared by 5 bases and J by 4 bases, with 16 bases between. The CDR3 loop reads CATSGRGVLSDTQYF. The CDR3 DNA is TGTGCCACCAGCGGTAGGGGGGTTTTGTCAGATACGCAGTATTTT.

The CDR3 coding sequence is TGTGCCAGCAGTCCCCTAGGGACATACGAGAACACCGGGGAGCTGTTTTTT. It translates to CASSPLGTYENTGELFF. The rearrangement links TRBV28 to TRBJ2-2; D might be TRBD1 (6 bases). CDR1 and CDR2 from the germline V gene are MDHEN and SYDVKM. The CDR3 extends over 17 amino acids. Between the trimmed V and J ends, which lost 5 bases and 1 base, there was a span of 17 bases.

This chain connects TRBV2 to TRBJ1-4, with a weak D call TRBD1 (5 bases). V gave up 2 bases and J gave up 8 bases, with 15 bases separating them. CDR3 length: 15 amino acids. The germline gives CDR1 SNHLY, CDR2 FYNNEI. CDR3 DNA: TGTGCCAGCAGTGAAATAGGACATTACACCGAAAAACTGTTTTTT. Its protein product is CASSEIGHYTEKLFF.

The V and J genes are TRBV28 and TRBJ2-1, with D unresolved. Germline loops: CDR1 MDHEN, CDR2 SYDVKM. This CDR3 region has 15 residues. V was trimmed by 3 bases and J by 6 bases, leaving 15 bases between them. The DNA of the CDR3 is TGTGCCAGCAGTTTTTCGCGAGAACGGATCAATGAGCAGTTCTTC. This sequence encodes CASSFSRERINEQFF.